This entry lists 19 T cell receptor beta chains sequenced from one sample in a study of identical twins. From the 5' RACE reads, TCRdb called clonotypes with MiXCR, one entry per CDR3 protein. The repertoire has 450,000 to 650,000 distinct CDR3 sequences, about 16% of them found once; the top ten carry 0.44%. This same sample was also taken into another study, of yellow fever vaccine responses in identical twins.

Material: CD4+ T cells sorted from blood. The receptors shown here come from a woman under 30 in good health.

CDR3 region: CASSVDGTGVKRETQYF. The CDR3 coding sequence is TGTGCCAGCAGCGTAGACGGGACAGGGGTCAAACGGGAGACCCAGTACTTC. The gene calls are TRBV9 and TRBJ2-5; 10 bases fit TRBD1. CDR3 length: 17 amino acids. Germline CDR1 is SGDLS and CDR2 is YYNGEE. V lost 0 bases, J lost 5 bases, and 10 bases stayed unmatched. Supplemented by reference TRBV9 and TRBJ2-5, the full variable domain reads DSGVTQTPKHLITATGQRVTLRCSPRSGDLSVYWYQQSLDQGLQFLIQYYNGEERAKGNILERFSAQQFPDLHSELNLSSLELGDSALYFCASSVDGTGVKRETQYFGPGTRLLVL.

Ten or more counts support this clonotype. The CDR3 DNA reads as TGTGCCAGCAGTTTAGGAGGGGGCACTGAAGCTTTCTTT. Translation gives CASSLGGGTEAFF. The chain carries TRBV12-3 or TRBV12-4 and TRBJ1-1; tentatively, D is TRBD1 (6 bases). Trimming left V 1 base short and J 4 bases short, with 7 bases between. This CDR3 spans 13 amino acids.

In this sample, this clonotype turned up a few times. V usage is TRBV7-9 and J usage is TRBJ1-1, with a possible D match to TRBD1 (5 bases). The CDR3 spans 15 residues. Germline values: CDR1 SEHNR, CDR2 FQNEAQ (reference sequence). Trimming cost V 2 bases and J 1 base, with 11 bases left between them. The CDR3 reads CASSLFGGTNTEAFF. CDR3 DNA sequence: TGTGCCAGCAGCTTATTCGGGGGGACGAACACTGAAGCTTTCTTT.

This clonotype was picked up a small number of times. The J gene is TRBJ2-7, the V gene TRBV10-3; no definite D call. Germline assignment: CDR1 ENHRY and CDR2 SYGVKD. V dropped 0 bases and J dropped 2 bases, with 8 bases sitting between them. This CDR3 region has 14 residues. For the CDR3, the DNA is TGTGCCATCAGTGAGTCTAGAGTGACCTACGAGCAGTACTTC. Protein: CAISESRVTYEQYF.

The J gene is TRBJ2-3, the V gene TRBV10-2; tentatively, D is TRBD1 (5 bases). Germline V gene lookup returns CDR1 WSHSY and CDR2 SAAADI. The CDR3 covers 13 residues. V was cut by 2 bases and J by 4 bases, with 7 bases left in between. CDR3 protein: CASSEGAADTQYF. The DNA for the CDR3 is TGCGCCAGCAGTGAGGGGGCCGCAGATACGCAGTATTTT.

This chain joins TRBV20-1 and TRBJ2-7; D may be TRBD2 (6 bases). The CDR3 extends over 11 amino acids. Germline V CDR1 and CDR2: DFQATT, SNEGSKA (reference sequence). Trimming took 7 bases from V and 3 from J, leaving 10 bases between them. The CDR3 region is CSVPEGYEQYF. The CDR3 nucleotides read TGCAGTGTACCGGAGGGCTACGAGCAGTACTTC.

This clonotype occurred many times. CDR3 nucleotide sequence: TGCAGTGCACAGAGGGGGAATGAGCAGTTCTTC. Its protein is CSAQRGNEQFF. The chain uses TRBV20-1 and TRBJ2-1, with D possibly matching TRBD1 (6 bases). CDR1 is DFQATT, CDR2 SNEGSKA, per germline (reference sequence). The ends were cut back, 6 bases at V and 7 bases at J, with 10 bases in the middle. The CDR3 extends over 11 amino acids.

This clonotype turned up a few times. This chain connects TRBV28 to TRBJ2-7; 7 bases align to TRBD1. CDR1 is MDHEN, CDR2 SYDVKM, per germline. The CDR3 totals 15 residues. Trimming cost V 4 bases and J 1 base; bases outside gene matches: 7. CDR3 coding DNA: TGTGCCAGCAGTTCCACCGGGACAGAGTCCTACGAGCAGTACGTC. Translating gives CASSSTGTESYEQYV.

This clonotype was seen ten or more times. This chain joins TRBV7-9 and TRBJ2-1, with TRBD2 matching 11 bases. The CDR3 sequence is 15 residues long. Germline V gives CDR1 SEHNR, CDR2 FQNEAQ (reference sequence). V gave up 5 bases and J gave up 8 bases; unmatched junction bases: 8. This CDR3 reads CASSLTSGGRDEQFF. In DNA form, the CDR3 reads TGTGCCAGCAGCCTAACTAGCGGGGGCAGGGATGAGCAGTTCTTC.

The rearrangement links TRBV27 to TRBJ2-4, with D possibly matching TRBD2 (5 bases). The length of the CDR3 is 14 residues. The germline V gene has CDR1 MNHEY and CDR2 SMNVEV (reference sequence). Trimming removed 5 bases at V and 4 bases at J, with 12 bases between. CDR3 sequence (DNA): TGTGCCAGCAGTCCCCGGGATTTTAAAAACATTCAGTACTTC. As protein: CASSPRDFKNIQYF.

There are a few counts of this clonotype. The gene calls are TRBV28 and TRBJ2-7; no firm D call. V shed 4 bases and J shed 1 base, with 11 bases lying between them. CDR3 length: 14 residues. Germline V gene data show CDR1 as MDHEN and CDR2 as SYDVKM. For the CDR3, the DNA is TGTGCCAGCAGTTCCCCGGCGGTGTCCTACGAGCAGTACGTC. Amino acid sequence: CASSSPAVSYEQYV.

The rearrangement links TRBV6-5 to TRBJ2-1, with 9 bases identical to TRBD2. V lost 2 bases to trimming and J lost 0 bases; unmatched junction nucleotides: 2. In germline, CDR1 is MNHEY, CDR2 SVGAGI. The CDR3 covers 16 residues. This chain's CDR3 is CASSYRSGSSYNEQFF. CDR3 in DNA: TGTGCCAGCAGTTACCGTAGCGGGAGCTCCTACAATGAGCAGTTCTTC.

This clonotype was seen more than once but under ten times. This chain connects TRBV7-3 to TRBJ2-1; 9 bases fit TRBD2. The CDR3 sequence is 16 residues long. Germline values: CDR1 SGHTA, CDR2 FQGTGA. V trimming: 2 bases; J trimming: 9 bases; junction bases outside the gene matches: 11. For the CDR3, the DNA is TGTGCCAGCAGCTTATATCCAGCGGGAGGCCCCTTTGAGCAGTTCTTC. This codes for CASSLYPAGGPFEQFF. Variable domain in full (rest from reference TRBV7-3 and TRBJ2-1): GAGVSQTPSNKVTEKGKYVELRCDPISGHTALYWYRQSLGQGPEFLIYFQGTGAADDSGLPNDRFFAVRPEGSVSTLKIQRTERGDSAVYLCASSLYPAGGPFEQFFGPGTRLTVL.

In this sample, this clonotype turned up a few times. The chain employs TRBV12-5 and TRBJ2-7, with D perhaps TRBD1 or TRBD2 (5 bases each). CDR1 and CDR2 (germline): LGHNT, FRNRAP. The V end was cut by 5 bases, the J end by 4 bases, with 15 bases between. This CDR3 contains 14 residues. CDR3 in amino acids: CASGIGTGNYEQYF. CDR3 sequence (DNA): TGTGCTAGTGGTATCGGGACGGGGAATTACGAGCAGTACTTC.

V gene TRBV5-5 combines with J gene TRBJ2-1, with TRBD1 identical over 9 bases. This CDR3 contains 15 residues. V was clipped by 4 bases and J by 10 bases; unmatched bases: 12. Germline CDR1 reads SGHKS; CDR2 reads YYEKEE (reference sequence). The CDR3 protein is CASSTQPGQGYEQFF. DNA of the CDR3: TGTGCCAGCAGCACTCAACCGGGACAGGGATACGAGCAGTTCTTC.

This chain connects TRBV5-1 to TRBJ2-7; D may be TRBD1 or TRBD2 (5 bases each). Germline V gene lookup returns CDR1 SGHRS and CDR2 YFSETQ. V lost 0 bases to trimming and J lost 6 bases, with 13 bases between them. This CDR3 spans 14 amino acids. CDR3 nucleotides: TGCGCCAGCAGCTTGGAGGGGAGTGCAGGCGAGCAGTACTTC. Translating it yields CASSLEGSAGEQYF.

This chain links TRBV5-4 with TRBJ2-2; 14 bases are a match to TRBD2. This CDR3 region has 18 residues. V trimming: 4 bases; J trimming: 0 bases; junction bases outside the gene matches: 5. The germline V gene encodes CDR1 SGHNT and CDR2 YYREEE (reference sequence). CDR3 nucleotide sequence: TGTGCCAGCAGCGGGACTAGCGGGGGTATAACGAACACCGGGGAGCTGTTTTTT. Its translation is CASSGTSGGITNTGELFF.

This clonotype was counted at least ten times. The rearrangement links TRBV10-3 to TRBJ2-2; 10 bases line up with TRBD2. Unmatched junction bases numbered 5, after V lost 7 bases and J lost 3 bases. The germline gives CDR1 ENHRY, CDR2 SYGVKD. The CDR3 is 15 amino acids. CDR3 amino acids: CAIMEREGDTGELFF. CDR3 in DNA: TGTGCCATCATGGAGCGGGAGGGAGACACCGGGGAGCTGTTTTTT.

This clonotype occurred a few times. V and J are TRBV12-3 or TRBV12-4 and TRBJ2-3, with D tentatively TRBD1 (6 bases). V was pared by 6 bases and J by 4 bases, with 14 bases between. This CDR3 comprises 14 residues. CDR3 protein: CASRLYRAADTQYF. As DNA, the CDR3 is TGTGCCAGCAGACTCTACAGGGCTGCAGATACGCAGTATTTT.